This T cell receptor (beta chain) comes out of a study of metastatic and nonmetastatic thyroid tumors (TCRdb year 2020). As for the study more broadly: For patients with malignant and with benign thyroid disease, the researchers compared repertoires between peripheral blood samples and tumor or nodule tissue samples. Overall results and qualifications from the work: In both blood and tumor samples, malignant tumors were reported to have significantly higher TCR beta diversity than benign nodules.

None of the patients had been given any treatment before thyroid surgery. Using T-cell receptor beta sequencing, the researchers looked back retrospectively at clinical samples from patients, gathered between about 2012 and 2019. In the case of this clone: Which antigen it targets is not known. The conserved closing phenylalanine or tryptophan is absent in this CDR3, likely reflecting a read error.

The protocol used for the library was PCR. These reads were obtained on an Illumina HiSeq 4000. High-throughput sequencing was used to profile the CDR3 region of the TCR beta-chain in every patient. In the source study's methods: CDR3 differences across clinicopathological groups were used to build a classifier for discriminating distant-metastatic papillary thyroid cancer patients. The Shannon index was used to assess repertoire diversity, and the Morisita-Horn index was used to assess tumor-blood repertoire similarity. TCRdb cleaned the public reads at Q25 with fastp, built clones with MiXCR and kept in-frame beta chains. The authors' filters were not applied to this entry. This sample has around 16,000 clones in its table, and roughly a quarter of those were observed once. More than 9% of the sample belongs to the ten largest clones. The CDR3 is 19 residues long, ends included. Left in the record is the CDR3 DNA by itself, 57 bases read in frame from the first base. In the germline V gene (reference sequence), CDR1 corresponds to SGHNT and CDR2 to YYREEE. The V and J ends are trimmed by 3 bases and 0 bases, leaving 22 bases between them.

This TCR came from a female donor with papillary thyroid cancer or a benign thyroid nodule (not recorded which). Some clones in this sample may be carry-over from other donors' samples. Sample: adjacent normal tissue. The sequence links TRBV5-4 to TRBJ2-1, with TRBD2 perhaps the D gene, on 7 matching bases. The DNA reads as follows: TGTGCCAGCAGCTGGGTTAGAGGGAGGGACACGAGCTCCTACAATGAGCAGTTCCTA. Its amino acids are CASSWVRGRDTSSYNEQFL.